One and the same sample provided the 9 T cell receptor beta chains below, sequenced in a study of blood T cell repertoires in COVID-19. Profiling relied on immunoSEQ multiplex PCR, and the TCRdb table lists in-frame clones only, not all of them. In the table there are over 200,000 clones, 80% to 90% of which are singletons. The specimen was PBMCs or T cells enriched from blood (not recorded which). These receptors all stem from a woman in her thirties who had been exposed to COVID-19.

The rearrangement uses TRBV4-1 and TRBJ1-1; weak D call: TRBD1 (6 bases). Germline V gene sequence: CDR1 MGHRA, CDR2 YSYEKL. The length of the CDR3 is 14 residues. V was clipped by 0 bases and J by 11 bases, with 16 bases between them. The CDR3 DNA follows: TGCGCCAGCAGCCAAGAATCCCGGACAGCAACCGCTTTCTTT. This sequence encodes CASSQESRTATAFF.

This clone was found a few times. The CDR3 reads CASSVDRTSYEQYF. CDR3 nucleotide sequence: TGTGCCAGCTCAGTCGACAGGACCTCCTACGAGCAGTACTTC. V is TRBV18 and J is TRBJ2-7; possibly TRBD1 for D (6 bases). Germline values: CDR1 KGHSH, CDR2 LQKENI. This CDR3 is 14 amino acids long. Trimming cost V 5 bases and J 0 bases, with 11 bases left between them.

The chain links TRBV28 to TRBJ1-5; tentative D call: TRBD1 (5 bases). CDR3 size: 16 residues. Germline values: CDR1 MDHEN, CDR2 SYDVKM. Trimming took 3 bases from V and 2 from J, leaving 14 bases between them. CDR3 in amino acids: CASSFGKGFGNQPQHF. For the CDR3, the DNA is TGTGCCAGCAGTTTTGGGAAGGGGTTCGGCAATCAGCCCCAGCATTTT.

The rearrangement joins TRBV6-5 to TRBJ2-7, with TRBD1 as a possible D gene (5 bases). Germline CDR1 MNHEY, CDR2 SVGAGI. V lost 2 bases, J lost 6 bases, and 17 bases lay in between. The CDR3 loop spans 15 amino acids. CDR3 sequence reads: CASSYVIDSTTEQYF. The CDR3 DNA follows: TGTGCCAGCAGTTACGTAATAGACAGTACAACCGAGCAGTACTTC.

CDR3 bases: TGTGCCAGCAGCCAAGTTTCAGGGGCGCGTTTAACGGATGGCTACACCTTC. Its protein product is CASSQVSGARLTDGYTF. This chain uses TRBV3-1 (or the pseudogene TRBV3-2) with TRBJ1-2; D perhaps matches TRBD1 (6 bases). The CDR3 is made up of 17 amino acids. V dropped 1 base and J dropped 6 bases, with 21 bases sitting between them. CDR1 is LGHDT and CDR2 is YNNKEL in the germline V gene (reference sequence).

This clone was seen a few times. The chain employs TRBV7-3 and TRBJ2-3, with D possibly being TRBD2 (6 bases). CDR1 and CDR2 (germline): SGHTA, FQGTGA. V was cut by 4 bases and J by 5 bases, with 10 bases left in between. This CDR3 contains 13 residues. CDR3 in amino acids: CASSSWGEDTQYF. CDR3 bases: TGTGCCAGCAGCTCCTGGGGGGAAGATACGCAGTATTTT.

The table lists this clone with a count of one. V usage is TRBV10-3 and J usage is TRBJ1-1; D is unresolved. Trimming took off 4 bases at V and 0 bases at J, with 6 bases between the two ends. The CDR3 is 13 amino acids. The V gene's germline CDR1 is ENHRY and CDR2 SYGVKD. The CDR3 nucleotides are TGTGCCATCAGTGCCCAGATGAACACTGAAGCTTTCTTT. It translates to CAISAQMNTEAFF.

The genes are TRBV10-3 and TRBJ1-1; 9 bases fit TRBD1. The V and J ends lost 11 bases and 5 bases, in that order; junction bases with no gene match: 9. The CDR3 consists of 13 residues. Germline V lookup: CDR1 ENHRY, CDR2 SYGVKD. Written as DNA, the CDR3 is TGTGCCGTGGGACAGGGAGAGTGGACTGAAGCTTTCTTT. The encoded protein is CAVGQGEWTEAFF.

Of note for this clone: This sample also contains other DNA sequences that code for the same CDR3. This CDR3 reads CASSLYRENTEAFF. As DNA, the CDR3 is TGCGCCAGCAGCTTGTACAGGGAGAACACTGAAGCTTTCTTT. The chain carries TRBV5-1 and TRBJ1-1; D is possibly TRBD1 (6 bases). Looked up from germline, CDR1 is SGHRS and CDR2 is YFSETQ. V dropped 1 base and J dropped 1 base, with 8 bases sitting between them. This CDR3 comprises 14 residues.